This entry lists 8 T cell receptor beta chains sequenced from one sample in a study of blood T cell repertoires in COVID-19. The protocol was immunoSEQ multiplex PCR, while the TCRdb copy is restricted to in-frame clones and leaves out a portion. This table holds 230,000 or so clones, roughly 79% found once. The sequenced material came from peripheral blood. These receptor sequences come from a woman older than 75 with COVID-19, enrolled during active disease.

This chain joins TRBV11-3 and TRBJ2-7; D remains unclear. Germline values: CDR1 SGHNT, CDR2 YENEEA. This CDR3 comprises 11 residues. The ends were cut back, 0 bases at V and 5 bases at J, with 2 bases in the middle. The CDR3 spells CASSLDNEQYF. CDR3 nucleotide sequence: TGTGCCAGCAGCTTAGATAACGAGCAGTACTTC.

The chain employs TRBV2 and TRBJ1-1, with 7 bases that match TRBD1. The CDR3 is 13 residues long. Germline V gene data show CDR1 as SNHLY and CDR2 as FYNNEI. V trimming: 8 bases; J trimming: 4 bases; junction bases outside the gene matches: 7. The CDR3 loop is CASDSQGTTEAFF. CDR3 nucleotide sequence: TGTGCCAGCGATTCACAGGGGACCACTGAAGCTTTCTTT.

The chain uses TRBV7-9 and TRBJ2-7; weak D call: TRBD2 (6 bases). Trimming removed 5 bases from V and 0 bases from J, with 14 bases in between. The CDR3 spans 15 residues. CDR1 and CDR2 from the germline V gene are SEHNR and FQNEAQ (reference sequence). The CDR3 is CASSLSGVSSYEQYF. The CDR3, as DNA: TGTGCCAGCAGCCTTAGCGGAGTCAGCTCCTACGAGCAGTACTTC.

The DNA for the CDR3 is TGTGCCAGCAGCTTGTCGACGGGAAGGTGGGAGCAGTACTTC. Translating gives CASSLSTGRWEQYF. V is TRBV5-4 and J is TRBJ2-7; a weak D match, TRBD2 (5 bases). V was cut by 1 base and J by 7 bases, with 15 bases left in between. Germline V CDR1 and CDR2: SGHNT, YYREEE (reference sequence). The CDR3 is made up of 14 amino acids.

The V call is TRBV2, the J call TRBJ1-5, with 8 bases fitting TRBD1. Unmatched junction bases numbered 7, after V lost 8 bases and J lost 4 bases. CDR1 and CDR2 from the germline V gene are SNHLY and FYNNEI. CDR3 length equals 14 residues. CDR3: CASRSGQENQPQHF. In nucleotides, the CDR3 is TGTGCCAGCCGGTCGGGACAGGAAAATCAGCCCCAGCATTTT.

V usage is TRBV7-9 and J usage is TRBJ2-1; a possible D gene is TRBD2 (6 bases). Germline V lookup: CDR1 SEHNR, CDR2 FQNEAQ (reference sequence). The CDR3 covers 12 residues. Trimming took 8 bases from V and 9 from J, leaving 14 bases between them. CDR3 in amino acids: CASGLLAVEQFF. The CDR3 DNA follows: TGTGCCAGCGGGTTACTAGCAGTTGAGCAGTTCTTC.

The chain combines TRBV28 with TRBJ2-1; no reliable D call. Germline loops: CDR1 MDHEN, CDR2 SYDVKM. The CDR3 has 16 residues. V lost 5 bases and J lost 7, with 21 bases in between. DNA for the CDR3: TGTGCCAGCAGTCCCCTCCCCCGGCTAGGTGGGAATGAGCAGTTCTTC. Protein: CASSPLPRLGGNEQFF. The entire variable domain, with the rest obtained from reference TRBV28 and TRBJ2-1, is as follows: DVKVTQSSRYLVKRTGEKVFLECVQDMDHENMFWYRQDPGLGLRLIYFSYDVKMKEKGDIPEGYSVSREKKERFSLILESASTNQTSMYLCASSPLPRLGGNEQFFGPGTRLTVL.

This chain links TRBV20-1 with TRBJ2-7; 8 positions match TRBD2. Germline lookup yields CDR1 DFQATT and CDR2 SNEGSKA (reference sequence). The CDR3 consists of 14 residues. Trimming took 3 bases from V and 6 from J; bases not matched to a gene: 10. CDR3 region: CSASKQQAGGEQYF. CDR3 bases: TGCAGTGCTAGTAAGCAGCAGGCGGGGGGCGAGCAGTACTTC.